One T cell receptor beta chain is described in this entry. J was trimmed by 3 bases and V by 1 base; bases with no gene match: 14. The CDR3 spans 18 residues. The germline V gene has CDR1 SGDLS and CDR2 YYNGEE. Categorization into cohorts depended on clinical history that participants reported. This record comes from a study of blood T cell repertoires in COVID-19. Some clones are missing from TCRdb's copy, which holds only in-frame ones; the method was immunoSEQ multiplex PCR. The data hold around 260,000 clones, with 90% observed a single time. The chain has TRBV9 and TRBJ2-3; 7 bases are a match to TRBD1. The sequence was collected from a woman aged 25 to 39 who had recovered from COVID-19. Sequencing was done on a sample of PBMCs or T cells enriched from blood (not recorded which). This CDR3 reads CASSVTLNATGLTDTQYF. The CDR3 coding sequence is TGTGCCAGCAGCGTAACCCTAAATGCGACAGGGTTGACAGATACGCAGTATTTT. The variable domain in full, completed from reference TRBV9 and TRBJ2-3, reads DSGVTQTPKHLITATGQRVTLRCSPRSGDLSVYWYQQSLDQGLQFLIQYYNGEERAKGNILERFSAQQFPDLHSELNLSSLELGDSALYFCASSVTLNATGLTDTQYFGPGTRLTVL.